The source of this TCR beta chain is a study of T cell repertoires in aging, cancer and after chemotherapy. The template was genomic DNA from peripheral blood, not RNA. V lost 5 bases and J 8 bases, leaving 16 bases between the germline ends. The CDR3 totals 14 residues. A mixed TRB-A/B primer pool amplified rearranged TRB by multiplex touch-down PCR. Via MiXCR, TCRdb re-called the multiplex PCR reads, giving one row per CDR3 protein. The sample includes some 2,700 distinct CDR3 sequences, roughly 54% of them seen just once. The TCR sequence derives from a human donor with a blood cancer. The chain has TRBV12-3 or TRBV12-4 and TRBJ2-1; possible D gene TRBD2, 5 bases. The specimen sequenced was blood. For the CDR3, the DNA is TGTGCCAGCAGTGTCCTCCGGGAAGGCCATGAGCAGTTCTTC. It encodes CASSVLREGHEQFF.